A single sample is the source of the 7 T cell receptor beta chains below, sequenced in a study of beta chain features in type 1 diabetes. Study observations and caveats: Shorter TCRB CDR3s, moderately but significantly so, were found in Type 1 diabetes patients in all four CD4+ subsets.

Antigen specificity for these receptors is unknown. As every portion of the isolated RNA was reverse transcribed, the sequencing read expressed TCRB transcripts. TCRdb keeps only in-frame clones here, not all; method: immunoSEQ multiplex PCR. The repertoire includes around 120,000 clones, roughly 17% of them detected once, and 2.6% sits in the top ten. Sequenced sample: central memory CD4+ T cells from blood. The receptors here all came from a man younger than 35 with type 1 diabetes.

The V call is TRBV7-2, the J call TRBJ2-7; no firm D call. CDR1 is SGHTA and CDR2 is FQGNSA in the germline V gene. Trimming shortened V by 2 bases and J by 9 bases, and 8 bases separated the two germline ends. There are 11 residues in the CDR3. Written as DNA, the CDR3 is TGTGCCAGCAGCTTATCGTGGCGGCAGTACTTC. Its protein product is CASSLSWRQYF.

This clone appeared once. Germline and junction disagree at one end, which may indicate a read error. This sequence joins TRBV7-7 and TRBJ2-5; D gene unclear. This CDR3 is built from 11 residues. Germline V gene lookup returns CDR1 SSHAT and CDR2 FNYEAQ (reference sequence). The CDR3 reads CASSFGETQYF. Here the CDR3 DNA reads TGTGCTAGCAGCTTCGGGGAGACCCAGTACTTC.

The CDR3 DNA sequence: TGTGCCATCAGTGAGTATACGAGCGACTCTCCCTACGAGCAGTACTTC. Translated, it gives CAISEYTSDSPYEQYF. The chain couples TRBV10-3 to TRBJ2-7; D is uncertain. CDR3 length equals 16 residues. V was cut by 1 base and J by 2 bases, with 15 bases left in between. Germline V gene sequence: CDR1 ENHRY, CDR2 SYGVKD.

This clone turned up a few times. The chain is built from TRBV6-1 and TRBJ2-5; 7 nucleotides align to TRBD2. Germline loops: CDR1 MNHNS, CDR2 SASEGT. CDR3 size: 13 residues. V shed 2 bases and J 3 bases; nucleotides not matched to a gene: 0. The CDR3 DNA reads TGTGCCAGCAGTGAACGGGGGGAAGAGACCCAGTACTTC. Its protein product is CASSERGEETQYF.

This clone was seen just once. This rearrangement joins TRBV20-1 to TRBJ1-4, with TRBD1 as a possible D gene (6 bases). Trimming cost V 2 bases and J 14 bases, with 12 bases left between them. There are 11 residues in the CDR3. Germline V CDR1 and CDR2: DFQATT, SNEGSKA (reference sequence). CDR3 residues: CSARPGHVLFF. CDR3 coding DNA: TGCAGTGCTAGACCGGGACATGTGCTGTTTTTT.

This clone was detected a few times. For the CDR3, the DNA is TGCAGCGTTGTCGAGACTAGCAGCACAGATACGCAGTATTTT. It specifies CSVVETSSTDTQYF. The chain uses TRBV29-1 and TRBJ2-3, with TRBD2 matching over 7 bases. The V gene's germline CDR1 is SQVTM and CDR2 ANQGSEA. V was clipped by 4 bases and J by 0 bases; unmatched bases: 4. There are 14 residues in the CDR3.

V and J are TRBV29-1 and TRBJ2-7, with TRBD1 matching over 8 bases. Looked up from germline, CDR1 is SQVTM and CDR2 is ANQGSEA. This CDR3 has 13 residues. The V segment lost 4 bases and the J segment 2 bases; nucleotides outside the gene matches: 4. The CDR3, as DNA: TGCAGCGTTGTTAAGGACAGGGCCTACGAGCAGTACTTC. Protein product: CSVVKDRAYEQYF.